The 19 T cell receptor beta chains given below trace back to one sample, sequenced in a study of CD8 T cells in ankylosing spondylitis. MiXCR, run by TCRdb on the 5' RACE reads, gives a single entry per CDR3 protein. The table has 450,000 or so distinct CDR3 sequences, 20% to 30% seen once. For these receptors, no antigen is known. Study conclusions and caveats: Fewer than ten highly homologous variants made up a TCR beta motif, and this motif appeared characteristic of ankylosing spondylitis blood.

Sequencing was carried out using blood, either unsorted or a sorted T cell fraction (not recorded which). Source of these receptors: a male donor with ankylosing spondylitis.

This clonotype turned up a few times. V usage is TRBV29-1 and J usage is TRBJ2-6, with D unresolved. The CDR3 runs 14 residues. Per germline, CDR1 SQVTM and CDR2 ANQGSEA. V lost 4 bases, J lost 0 bases, and 7 bases lay in between. The CDR3 DNA reads TGCAGCGTTGGGTATGTCTCTGGGGCCAACGTCCTGACTTTC. Protein sequence: CSVGYVSGANVLTF. The variable domain in full, with the rest retrieved from reference TRBV29-1 and TRBJ2-6, is SAVISQKPSRDICQRGTSLTIQCQVDSQVTMMFWYRQQPGQSLTLIATANQGSEATYESGFVIDKFPISRPNLTFSTLTVSNMSPEDSSIYLCSVGYVSGANVLTFGAGSRLTVL.

V is TRBV3-1 and J is TRBJ1-4; 8 nucleotides match TRBD1. CDR3 size: 15 residues. With V trimmed by 1 base and J by 5 bases, 3 bases remained unmatched. Germline CDR1 reads LGHDT; CDR2 reads YNNKEL (reference sequence). The CDR3 nucleotides are TGTGCCAGCAGCCAAGGACGACAGGGGAATGAAAAACTGTTTTTT. This gives the protein CASSQGRQGNEKLFF.

A few counts support this clonotype. This rearrangement joins TRBV20-1 to TRBJ1-2; D is uncertain. This CDR3 is 13 amino acids long. Germline V lookup: CDR1 DFQATT, CDR2 SNEGSKA (reference sequence). V was clipped by 4 bases and J by 4 bases, with 13 bases between them. The CDR3 DNA reads as TGCAGTGCTACGTCAGCGGTAGGCTATGGCTACACCTTC. It specifies CSATSAVGYGYTF.

The chain is built from TRBV19 and TRBJ2-1, with 9 bases identical to TRBD1. This CDR3 comprises 16 residues. Germline CDR1 reads LNHDA; CDR2 reads SQIVND (reference sequence). The V gene end was trimmed by 6 bases and the J gene end by 1 base; junction bases not matched to a gene: 7. This chain's CDR3 is CASSTPGQGSYNEQFF. The CDR3 DNA sequence: TGTGCCAGTAGCACTCCGGGACAGGGTTCCTACAATGAGCAGTTCTTC.

A few counts support this clonotype. V and J are TRBV24-1 and TRBJ2-5; TRBD1 matches at 9 bases. The ends lost 4 bases at V and 3 bases at J; junction bases unmatched: 8. This CDR3 contains 16 residues. The V gene's germline CDR1 is KGHDR and CDR2 SFDVKD. The CDR3 sequence is CATSDPGTGNKETQYF. CDR3 nucleotides: TGTGCCACCAGTGACCCTGGGACAGGGAATAAAGAGACCCAGTACTTC.

This clonotype turned up a few times. V gene TRBV3-1 combines with J gene TRBJ2-2; 8 bases align to TRBD2. The CDR3 sequence is 15 residues long. The germline V gene encodes CDR1 LGHDT and CDR2 YNNKEL (reference sequence). Trimming cost V 7 bases and J 3 bases; bases outside gene matches: 7. Written as DNA, the CDR3 is TGTGCCAGCACGTTGACTAGCGCAGACACCGGGGAGCTGTTTTTT. This sequence encodes CASTLTSADTGELFF.

This chain uses TRBV7-2 with TRBJ2-1; perhaps TRBD2 as D (6 bases). V was shortened by 5 bases and J by 6 bases, with 14 bases between the two germline ends. This CDR3 spans 14 amino acids. Germline assignment: CDR1 SGHTA and CDR2 FQGNSA. The CDR3 nucleotides are TGTGCCAGCAGCACCCCCCGGGGGAGCAATGAGCAGTTCTTC. It translates to CASSTPRGSNEQFF.

The V call is TRBV4-1, the J call TRBJ2-1; D not certain. Germline V gives CDR1 MGHRA, CDR2 YSYEKL. This CDR3 has 13 residues. The V end was cut by 4 bases, the J end by 8 bases, with 12 bases between. This CDR3 is CASSRPWVDEQFF. CDR3 nucleotide sequence: TGCGCCAGCAGCCGTCCGTGGGTGGATGAGCAGTTCTTC.

The chain uses TRBV27 and TRBJ2-7; 16 bases match TRBD2. V was pared by 6 bases and J by 1 base, with 6 bases of the junction left unmatched. This CDR3 has 17 residues. Germline V lookup: CDR1 MNHEY, CDR2 SMNVEV (reference sequence). CDR3 protein: CASRGLAGGGSSYEQYF. The CDR3, as DNA: TGTGCCAGCAGGGGACTAGCGGGAGGGGGTTCGTCCTACGAGCAGTACTTC.

This clonotype showed up just a few times. The V and J genes are TRBV5-1 and TRBJ1-1; tentative D call: TRBD1 (5 bases). The CDR3 is 14 amino acids. CDR1 SGHRS and CDR2 YFSETQ come from the germline V gene. Trimming left V 4 bases short and J 4 bases short, with 14 bases between. The CDR3 nucleotides are TGCGCCAGCAGCGACGGGACCTGGGGCACTGAAGCTTTCTTT. Encoded protein: CASSDGTWGTEAFF.

This clonotype was counted only a few times. The chain combines TRBV6-1 with TRBJ1-5; unclear D gene. CDR3 size: 14 residues. The V gene's germline CDR1 is MNHNS and CDR2 SASEGT. The V end was cut by 6 bases, the J end by 1 base, with 10 bases between. CDR3 DNA: TGTGCCAGCAGCTCTGGACGGAGCAATCAGCCCCAGCATTTT. Its protein is CASSSGRSNQPQHF.

This clonotype has a handful of counts. The chain is built from TRBV3-1 and TRBJ2-3; the D gene is possibly TRBD2 (5 bases). Germline V CDR1 and CDR2: LGHDT, YNNKEL (reference sequence). V lost 4 bases to trimming and J lost 5 bases, with 16 bases between them. This CDR3 region has 15 residues. CDR3 sequence: CASSPDWGRGDTQYF. DNA of the CDR3: TGTGCCAGCAGCCCGGACTGGGGTCGAGGAGATACGCAGTATTTT.

J is TRBJ1-4 and V is TRBV20-1; D is perhaps TRBD1 (5 bases). Trimming pared 1 base from V and 5 bases from J, leaving 17 bases between. CDR1 is DFQATT and CDR2 is SNEGSKA in the germline V gene (reference sequence). The CDR3 consists of 16 residues. The CDR3: CSARGDPGLGNEKLFF. The CDR3, as DNA: TGCAGTGCTAGAGGGGACCCGGGACTTGGGAATGAAAAACTGTTTTTT.

Regarding this clonotype: Germline is not matched at one junction end, which may reflect a read error. This chain connects TRBV3-1 to TRBJ2-2; TRBD1 agrees at 9 bases. The CDR3 runs to 17 residues. Germline CDR1 and CDR2: LGHDT and YNNKEL (reference sequence). This chain's CDR3 is CATSHTRDRVRTGELFF. As DNA, the CDR3 is TGTGCCACCAGCCATACCCGGGACAGGGTGAGAACCGGGGAGCTGTTTTTT. Full variable domain (outside the CDR3, taken from reference TRBV3-1 and TRBJ2-2): DTAVSQTPKYLVTQMGNDKSIKCEQNLGHDTMYWYKQDSKKFLKIMFSYNNKELIINETVPNRFSPKSPDKAHLNLHINSLELGDSAVYFCATSHTRDRVRTGELFFGEGSRLTVL.

The chain couples TRBV19 to TRBJ2-5; tentatively, D is TRBD2 (6 bases). Germline V gene sequence: CDR1 LNHDA, CDR2 SQIVND (reference sequence). The CDR3 contains 15 residues. Trimming shortened V by 1 base and J by 5 bases, and 14 bases separated the two germline ends. CDR3 nucleotide sequence: TGTGCCAGTAGTATAGCGGGAGTTGTCCCCGAGACCCAGTACTTC. This gives the protein CASSIAGVVPETQYF.

The CDR3: CASSRLLAGGSGANVLTF. CDR3 DNA sequence: TGTGCCAGCAGCCGGCTTCTAGCGGGAGGTTCTGGGGCCAACGTCCTGACTTTC. This sequence joins TRBV3-1 and TRBJ2-6; TRBD2 matches 11 bases. This CDR3 region has 18 residues. Losses at the gene ends were 4 bases for V and 1 base for J; bases not matched to a gene: 6. Germline V gene sequence: CDR1 LGHDT, CDR2 YNNKEL (reference sequence).

This clonotype was observed a single time. The chain uses TRBV20-1 and TRBJ2-7, with TRBD1 matching over 10 bases. This CDR3 is built from 17 residues. Germline loops: CDR1 DFQATT, CDR2 SNEGSKA (reference sequence). The junction had 13 bases not matched to a gene; V was cut back by 3 bases and J by 2 bases. The CDR3 region is CSASHVAGTGVTYEQYF. CDR3 bases: TGCAGTGCTAGTCACGTAGCGGGGACAGGGGTCACCTACGAGCAGTACTTC.

This clonotype was seen only a few times. The CDR3 DNA follows: TGTGCCAGCAGTAAAGGGACTAGGTCCTACAATGAGCAGTTCTTC. It encodes CASSKGTRSYNEQFF. This chain links TRBV6-1 with TRBJ2-1, with 8 bases that match TRBD2. CDR1 is MNHNS, CDR2 SASEGT, per germline. This CDR3 has 15 residues. V lost 5 bases to trimming and J lost 1 base; unmatched junction nucleotides: 4.

Only a few counts were recorded for this clonotype. This chain joins TRBV7-9 and TRBJ2-1; TRBD2 aligns across 9 bases. Trimming at V came to 2 bases and at J to 5 bases, leaving 10 bases not matched to a gene. The CDR3 consists of 17 residues. Germline CDR1 reads SEHNR; CDR2 reads FQNEAQ (reference sequence). The CDR3 coding sequence is TGTGCCAGCAGCTTATGGCTAGCGGGAACCTATAACAATGAGCAGTTCTTC. Its translation is CASSLWLAGTYNNEQFF.